The source of this T cell receptor beta chain is a study of CD8 T cells in ankylosing spondylitis. The study's findings and limits: What seemed typical of ankylosing spondylitis blood was a TCR beta motif built from roughly eight highly homologous variants. Earlier literature documents some of the motif variants in reactive arthritis synovial fluid and blood.

MiXCR, run by TCRdb on the 5' RACE reads, gives a single entry per CDR3 protein. The repertoire consists of 200,000 to 250,000 distinct CDR3 sequences, with about a sixth occurring once and the leading ten covering 42%. This CDR3 region has 13 residues. V dropped 0 bases and J dropped 3 bases, with 3 bases sitting between them. This clonotype was found many times. Its specificity is not known. The rearrangement uses TRBV12-3 or TRBV12-4 and TRBJ2-1; D not certain. This TCR was recovered from a male donor with ankylosing spondylitis. The sample consisted of blood, either unsorted or a sorted T cell fraction (not recorded which). CDR3 loop: CASSLAIYNEQFF. The CDR3 DNA is TGTGCCAGCAGTTTAGCGATCTACAATGAGCAGTTCTTC.